Described below is a single TCR beta chain sequence and its context. Antigen: not known. Checkpoint therapy with ipilimumab 1 mg/kg began 14 to 28 days after transplant. Patients got 3 mg/kg IV nivolumab weeks 1, 4, 7, 10, then biweekly through week 26. These data belong to a study of ipilimumab plus nivolumab after autologous stem cell transplantation. Study-level background: DLBCL patients had primary refractory or relapsed disease. Study-wide findings and caveats: The authors say TCR, Treg and microbiome findings warrant further study.

Clones were read by immunoSEQ multiplex PCR, and TCRdb kept only the in-frame ones, dropping some. The sample shows approximately 17,000 clones, roughly 71% of them seen only once. The CDR3 runs 15 residues. Unmatched junction bases numbered 0, after V lost 1 base and J lost 3 bases. Germline V gene sequence: CDR1 MNHNS, CDR2 SASEGT. The sample was PBMCs, taken in a trial of ipilimumab plus nivolumab as post-transplant consolidation. The chain employs TRBV6-1 and TRBJ2-1; 10 bases are a match to TRBD1. The source of this sequence is a male donor with diffuse large B-cell lymphoma. DNA of the CDR3: TGTGCCAGCAGTGAAGGGACAGGGGGCTACAATGAGCAGTTCTTC. Protein: CASSEGTGGYNEQFF.